The 21 T cell receptor beta chains given below trace back to one sample, sequenced in a study of T cells after yellow fever vaccination. Using its own MiXCR run on the 5' RACE reads, TCRdb lists one record per CDR3 protein. The table includes about 58,000 distinct CDR3 sequences, 4.5% to 6% detected once. This specimen consisted of PBMCs, either bulk or a sorted T-cell subset (CD4+, CD8+, memory, or dextramer-sorted; not recorded which), obtained on the day of the yellow fever booster vaccination. The origin of the receptors is a man younger than 35 who received the YFV17D yellow fever vaccine.

This clonotype has ten or more counts. This rearrangement joins TRBV4-3 to TRBJ2-2; no firm D call. The germline gives CDR1 LGHNA, CDR2 YSLEER. V was cut by 1 base and J by 3 bases, with 6 bases left in between. This CDR3 spans 14 amino acids. CDR3 nucleotide sequence: TGCGCCAGCAGCCAAGGGGGATACACCGGGGAGCTGTTTTTT. Residues: CASSQGGYTGELFF.

This clonotype was counted at least ten times. V is TRBV12-3 or TRBV12-4 and J is TRBJ1-2; 8 bases match TRBD1. CDR3 length equals 16 residues. V dropped 5 bases and J dropped 4; count of bases not matched to a gene: 12. DNA for the CDR3: TGTGCCAGCAGTGGATCAGAGACAGGGGTTGGCTATGGCTACACCTTC. It encodes CASSGSETGVGYGYTF.

This clonotype was picked up many times. DNA for the CDR3: TGTGCCAGCAGCGTAAGCCAGGGCCCGTTTGGCACAGATACGCAGTATTTT. It codes for CASSVSQGPFGTDTQYF. V gene TRBV9 combines with J gene TRBJ2-3, with D maybe TRBD1 (5 bases). CDR1 SGDLS and CDR2 YYNGEE come from the germline V gene. V lost 1 base to trimming and J lost 1 base, with 16 bases between them. The CDR3 is 17 residues long.

The genes are TRBV5-4 and TRBJ2-3; D may be TRBD1 (5 bases). The V and J ends lost 2 bases and 2 bases respectively, with 12 bases between them. Germline CDR1 is SGHNT and CDR2 is YYREEE (reference sequence). The CDR3 runs to 15 residues. The CDR3 nucleotides read TGTGCCAGCAGCTTCCATAGGGGTGACACAGATACGCAGTATTTT. It codes for CASSFHRGDTDTQYF.

V and J are TRBV7-2 and TRBJ2-1; D is unclear. Trimming took 5 bases from V and 4 from J, leaving 15 bases between them. This CDR3 has 15 amino acids. Germline assignment: CDR1 SGHTA and CDR2 FQGNSA. CDR3 DNA sequence: TGTGCCAGCAGCCCGGCCGGCTCGGATTACAATGAGCAGTTCTTC. Translation: CASSPAGSDYNEQFF.

This clonotype has ten or more counts. This chain joins TRBV10-3 and TRBJ2-7; D is perhaps TRBD1 (7 bases). The ends were cut back, 6 bases at V and 3 bases at J, with 18 bases in the middle. The CDR3 covers 15 residues. From germline, CDR1 is ENHRY and CDR2 SYGVKD. The CDR3 loop is CAISGRDSGFYEQYF. The CDR3, as DNA: TGTGCCATCAGCGGGCGGGACAGTGGGTTCTACGAGCAGTACTTC.

The chain combines TRBV18 with TRBJ2-7, with D possibly called TRBD1 or TRBD2 (5 bases each). Per the germline V gene, CDR1 is KGHSH and CDR2 is LQKENI. The CDR3 length is 16 residues. V lost 1 base to trimming and J lost 1 base, with 14 bases between them. CDR3 DNA: TGTGCCAGCTCACCACGGGGGTCTGAGAGGTCCTACGAGCAGTACGTC. This gives the protein CASSPRGSERSYEQYV.

The chain couples TRBV20-1 to TRBJ1-3; D is unresolved. This CDR3 is 14 amino acids long. Germline V CDR1 and CDR2: DFQATT, SNEGSKA (reference sequence). Trimming left V 3 bases short and J 0 bases short, with 9 bases between. The CDR3 loop is CSARSRSSGNTIYF. In DNA form, the CDR3 reads TGCAGTGCTAGGTCCAGAAGCTCTGGAAACACCATATATTTT.

This clonotype was counted many times. The chain uses TRBV12-3 or TRBV12-4 and TRBJ2-7; D is undetermined. The CDR3 extends over 14 amino acids. The V end lost 1 base, the J end lost 1 base, and 8 bases lay between the germline ends. The DNA for the CDR3 is TGTGCCAGCAGTTTAGGGTCCGGGTCCTACGAGCAGTACTTC. It translates to CASSLGSGSYEQYF.

The chain joins TRBV7-2 to TRBJ1-5; 9 bases are shared with TRBD1. The V gene end was trimmed by 2 bases and the J gene end by 3 bases; junction bases not matched to a gene: 2. The CDR3 loop spans 15 amino acids. Germline CDR1 is SGHTA and CDR2 is FQGNSA. DNA for the CDR3: TGTGCCAGCAGCTTAAGGGACAGGGTCAATCAGCCCCAGCATTTT. It specifies CASSLRDRVNQPQHF.

This clonotype was detected ten times or more. The chain employs TRBV24-1 and TRBJ2-3; D is possibly TRBD1 or TRBD2 (5 bases each). The germline CDR1 and CDR2 sequences are KGHDR and SFDVKD. CDR3 length equals 14 residues. V shed 5 bases and J shed 4 bases, with 12 bases lying between them. Here the CDR3 reads CATSGGMEPDTQYF. The CDR3, as DNA: TGTGCCACCAGTGGGGGGATGGAGCCAGATACGCAGTATTTT.

This clonotype was found a few times. The chain is built from TRBV13 and TRBJ2-1; D is uncertain. The V end was cut by 4 bases, the J end by 4 bases, with 8 bases between. CDR3 length equals 13 residues. Germline values: CDR1 PRHDT, CDR2 FYEKMQ (reference sequence). CDR3 protein: CASSSVLYNEQFF. CDR3 sequence (DNA): TGTGCCAGCAGCTCGGTATTGTACAATGAGCAGTTCTTC. The full variable domain, completed using reference TRBV13 and TRBJ2-1, is AAGVIQSPRHLIKEKRETATLKCYPIPRHDTVYWYQQGPGQDPQFLISFYEKMQSDKGSIPDRFSAQQFSDYHSELNMSSLELGDSALYFCASSSVLYNEQFFGPGTRLTVL.

Many counts were recorded for this clonotype. V usage is TRBV10-1 and J usage is TRBJ2-7, with D possibly called TRBD1 or TRBD2 (5 bases each). This CDR3 has 15 residues. Trimming removed 0 bases from V and 6 bases from J, with 15 bases in between. Germline V gives CDR1 WNHNN, CDR2 SYGVQD (reference sequence). The CDR3 DNA reads as TGCGCCAGCAGTGAGTCAATCACAGGAGGAGGCGAGCAGTACTTC. This encodes CASSESITGGGEQYF.

This clonotype occurred a few times. The chain recombines TRBV4-1 with TRBJ2-5; tentatively, D is TRBD2 (7 bases). Germline V gene data show CDR1 as MGHRA and CDR2 as YSYEKL. Trimming stripped 3 bases from V and 4 bases from J, with 24 bases between. This CDR3 is 18 amino acids long. CDR3 in amino acids: CASSQDPHPGGPGETQYF. The CDR3 nucleotides read TGCGCCAGCAGCCAGGACCCCCATCCGGGGGGCCCGGGAGAGACCCAGTACTTC.

This rearrangement joins TRBV6-2 or TRBV6-3 to TRBJ2-3; D might be TRBD1 or TRBD2, each matching 5 bases. V was clipped by 6 bases and J by 5 bases, with 21 bases between them. The length of the CDR3 is 16 residues. Germline assignment: CDR1 MNHEY and CDR2 SVGEGT. The CDR3: CASRPAIGAWVDTQYF. CDR3 nucleotide sequence: TGTGCCAGCAGACCAGCGATCGGGGCGTGGGTAGATACGCAGTATTTT.

The table lists this clonotype with many counts. The chain has TRBV7-9 and TRBJ2-3, with D perhaps assigned TRBD1 or TRBD2 (5 bases each). Germline V gene lookup returns CDR1 SEHNR and CDR2 FQNEAQ (reference sequence). This CDR3 region has 13 residues. V lost 7 bases to trimming and J lost 4 bases, with 12 bases between them. CDR3 residues: CASKLGVSDTQYF. The CDR3 region has the DNA TGTGCCAGCAAGCTGGGGGTTTCAGATACGCAGTATTTT.

This clonotype came up many times. The chain links TRBV7-9 to TRBJ2-1, with D possibly called TRBD1 or TRBD2 (6 bases each). Per the germline V gene, CDR1 is SEHNR and CDR2 is FQNEAQ (reference sequence). The CDR3 runs 15 residues. V lost 4 bases and J lost 2, with 12 bases in between. The CDR3 loop is CASSSTGAPYNEQFF. The CDR3 coding sequence is TGTGCCAGCAGCTCGACGGGGGCCCCCTACAATGAGCAGTTCTTC.

This clonotype was picked up many times. The genes are TRBV7-8 and TRBJ1-3; possibly TRBD1 for D (5 bases). In germline, CDR1 is SGHVS, CDR2 FQNEAQ. The CDR3 contains 16 residues. V dropped 0 bases and J dropped 4 bases, with 13 bases sitting between them. CDR3 loop: CASSLAWQGAGNTIYF. CDR3 nucleotide sequence: TGTGCCAGCAGCTTAGCATGGCAGGGTGCCGGAAACACCATATATTTT.

As for this clonotype: Germline is not matched at one junction end, which may reflect a read error. This chain joins TRBV4-2 and TRBJ2-5; 7 bases map to TRBD2. The CDR3 extends over 15 amino acids. The V gene's germline CDR1 is LGHNA and CDR2 YNFKEQ. CDR3: CASSQGGGLQETEYF. CDR3 DNA sequence: TGTGCCAGCAGCCAGGGGGGAGGGTTGCAAGAGACCGAGTACTTC.

The gene calls are TRBV10-3 and TRBJ1-1; D unclear. CDR1 and CDR2 (germline): ENHRY, SYGVKD. The CDR3 covers 13 residues. The V gene lost 2 bases and the J gene lost 1 base, with 5 bases spanning the gap. CDR3 protein: CAISEGWNTEAFF. CDR3 sequence (DNA): TGTGCCATCAGTGAGGGCTGGAACACTGAAGCTTTCTTT.

This clonotype was observed a handful of times. The chain has TRBV7-2 and TRBJ1-5, with TRBD1 matching 8 bases. The CDR3 consists of 16 residues. The germline CDR1 and CDR2 sequences are SGHTA and FQGNSA. V lost 5 bases, J lost 2 bases, and 8 bases stayed unmatched. The CDR3 DNA reads as TGTGCCAGCAGCACCTCAGGGGGCGCCGGCAATCAGCCCCAGCATTTT. It specifies CASSTSGGAGNQPQHF. The entire variable domain, with the rest obtained from reference TRBV7-2 and TRBJ1-5, is as follows: GAGVSQSPSNKVTEKGKDVELRCDPISGHTALYWYRQSLGQGLEFLIYFQGNSAPDKSGLPSDRFSAERTGGSVSTLTIQRTQQEDSAVYLCASSTSGGAGNQPQHFGDGTRLSIL.